This T cell receptor beta chain was identified during a study of a mutant IDH1 vaccine in newly diagnosed glioma. Study-wide findings and caveats: It seemed that pseudoprogression was not linked to changes in the top peripheral T cell clonotypes.

Generated by immunoSEQ multiplex PCR, the TCRdb table keeps only in-frame clones and is missing some. The table lists under 150,000 clones, around 90% of them singletons. Of note for this clone: Its cognate antigen is unknown.

As to time point: week 11, during vaccination. The investigators gave 300 ug of mutant IDH1 20-mer peptide in each vaccine dose, together with topical imiquimod. V lost 1 base and J lost 5, with 15 bases in between. Germline assignment: CDR1 SGHVS and CDR2 FQNEAQ. The CDR3 length is 15 residues. This chain connects TRBV7-8 to TRBJ2-7; D might be TRBD1 (5 bases). The clonotype comes from a woman in her forties or fifties with glioma. The sequenced sample was PBMCs, obtained from a glioma patient whose treatment included an IDH1 peptide vaccine. The CDR3 region is CASSLVRTRIHEQYF. The CDR3 bases are TGTGCCAGCAGCTTAGTTAGGACAAGAATCCACGAGCAGTACTTC.